This T cell receptor (beta chain) was captured in a study of OX40 agonist ivuxolimab in advanced cancers. Study-level information: Two patients with cutaneous melanoma and one with hepatocellular carcinoma, three in total, showed partial responses.

Study conclusions and caveats: Undetermined was the antigen specificity of the expanded peripheral T cells. On average, CD8+ T cells showed a greater number of expanded clones than CD4+.

Data came from immunoSEQ multiplex PCR; TCRdb stores just in-frame clones and leaves some out. The sample consists of more than 50,000 clones, 80% to 90% of them appearing once. Turning to this clone: Its matching antigen is unknown.

The TCR comes from an adult with an advanced solid tumor such as melanoma, head and neck, liver or kidney cancer. The sequencing used CD4+ or CD8+ T cells sorted from blood, collected in a trial of the OX40 agonist ivuxolimab.

CDR3 nucleotide sequence: TGTGCCAGTAGTCTGGGACAGGCGAATGAGCAGTTCTTC. It specifies CASSLGQANEQFF. The chain combines TRBV19 with TRBJ2-1; 8 bases agree with TRBD1. The CDR3 contains 13 residues. Germline CDR1 reads LNHDA; CDR2 reads SQIVND (reference sequence). Trimming removed 5 bases from V and 7 bases from J; junction bases left unmatched: 4.